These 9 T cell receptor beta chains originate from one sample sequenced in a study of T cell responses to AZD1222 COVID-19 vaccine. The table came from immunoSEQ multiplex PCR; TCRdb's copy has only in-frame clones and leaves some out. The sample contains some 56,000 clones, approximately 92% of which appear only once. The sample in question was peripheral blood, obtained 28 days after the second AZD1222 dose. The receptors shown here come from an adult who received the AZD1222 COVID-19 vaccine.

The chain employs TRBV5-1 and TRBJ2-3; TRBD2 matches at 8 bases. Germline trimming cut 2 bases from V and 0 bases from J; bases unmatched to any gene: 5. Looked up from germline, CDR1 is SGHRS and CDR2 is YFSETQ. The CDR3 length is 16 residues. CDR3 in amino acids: CASSFFGGASTDTQYF. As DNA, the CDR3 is TGCGCCAGCAGCTTTTTCGGGGGGGCTAGCACAGATACGCAGTATTTT.

The CDR3 DNA is TGTGCCAGCAGCCAAGTGGTTAGTCGGGGACTAGCGAACACCGGGGAGCTGTTTTTT. It encodes CASSQVVSRGLANTGELFF. V usage is TRBV14 and J usage is TRBJ2-2; 8 positions agree with TRBD2. V dropped 1 base and J dropped 0; count of bases not matched to a gene: 10. This CDR3 is 19 amino acids long. Germline values: CDR1 SGHDN, CDR2 FVKESK.

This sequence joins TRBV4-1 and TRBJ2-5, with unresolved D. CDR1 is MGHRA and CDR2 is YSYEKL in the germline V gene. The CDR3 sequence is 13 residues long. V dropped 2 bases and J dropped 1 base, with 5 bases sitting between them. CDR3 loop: CASSQSPQETQYF. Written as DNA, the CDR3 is TGCGCCAGCAGCCAAAGCCCCCAAGAGACCCAGTACTTC.

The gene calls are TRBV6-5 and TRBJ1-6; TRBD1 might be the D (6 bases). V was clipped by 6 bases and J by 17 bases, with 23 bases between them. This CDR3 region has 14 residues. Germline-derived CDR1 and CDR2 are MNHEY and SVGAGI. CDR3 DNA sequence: TGTGCCAGCAGGAGCCCCGGGGGCGAGGGAATCGTCCACTTT. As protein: CASRSPGGEGIVHF.

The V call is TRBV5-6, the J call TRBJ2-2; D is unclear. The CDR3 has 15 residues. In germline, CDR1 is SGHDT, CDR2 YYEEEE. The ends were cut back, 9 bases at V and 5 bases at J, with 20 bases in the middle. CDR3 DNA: TGTGCCACGCATCGTGGCCGCATGCCGACCGGGGAGCTGTTTTTT. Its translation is CATHRGRMPTGELFF.

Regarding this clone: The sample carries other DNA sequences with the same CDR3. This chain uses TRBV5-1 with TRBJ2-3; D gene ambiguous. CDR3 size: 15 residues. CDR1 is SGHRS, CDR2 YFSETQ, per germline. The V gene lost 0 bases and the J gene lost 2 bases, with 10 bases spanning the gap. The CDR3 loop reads CASSLVPGPTDTQYF. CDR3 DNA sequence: TGCGCCAGCAGCTTGGTGCCCGGGCCCACAGATACGCAGTATTTT.

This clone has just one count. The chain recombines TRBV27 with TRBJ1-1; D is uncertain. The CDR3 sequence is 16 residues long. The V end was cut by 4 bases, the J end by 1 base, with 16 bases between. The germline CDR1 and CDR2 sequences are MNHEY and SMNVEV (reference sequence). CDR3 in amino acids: CASSSGPTAPNTEAFF. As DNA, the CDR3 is TGTGCCAGCAGTTCTGGACCGACCGCGCCGAACACTGAAGCTTTCTTT.

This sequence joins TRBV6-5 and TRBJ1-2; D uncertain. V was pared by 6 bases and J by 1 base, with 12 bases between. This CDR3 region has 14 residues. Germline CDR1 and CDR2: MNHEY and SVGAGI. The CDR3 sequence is CASSSDTVNYGYTF. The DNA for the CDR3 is TGTGCCAGCAGCTCTGATACCGTTAACTATGGCTACACCTTC.

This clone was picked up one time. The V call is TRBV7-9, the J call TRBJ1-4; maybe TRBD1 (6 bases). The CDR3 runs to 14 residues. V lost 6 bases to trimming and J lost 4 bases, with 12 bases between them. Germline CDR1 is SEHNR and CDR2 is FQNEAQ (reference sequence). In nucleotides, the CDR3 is TGTGCCAGCAGATTACAGGGTCGTAATGAAAAACTGTTTTTT. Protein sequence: CASRLQGRNEKLFF.